The present entry profiles one TCR beta chain with its context. The CDR3 sequence is 14 residues long. After removal of 8 bases from V and 0 bases from J, the junction contained 6 bases not matched to a gene. Germline CDR1 is SGHKS and CDR2 is YYEKEE (reference sequence). This entry belongs to a study of blood T cell repertoires in COVID-19. Looking at the study overall: Researchers got acute and convalescent COVID-19 samples from the United States, Italy and Spain. PBMCs, B-cell-depleted T cells, or T cells provided the cDNA or gDNA that made up the material.

Under the authors' procedure: Amplification of reference gene primers was used by the study to estimate nucleated cell counts. Here immunoSEQ multiplex PCR was the method, and the copy in TCRdb shows in-frame clones only, minus some. Clone size and V and J calls were adopted from that table, with D and trimming inferred from the DNA. The data show some 160,000 clones, roughly 80% seen once. This TCR was sampled from a woman at least 80 years old with acute or convalescent COVID-19. The chain recombines TRBV5-5 with TRBJ1-1, with 8 bases matching TRBD1. The material sequenced was peripheral blood. CDR3 protein: CASAPGGMNTEAFF. The CDR3 region has the DNA TGTGCCAGTGCTCCAGGGGGCATGAACACTGAAGCTTTCTTT.